Each of the 19 T cell receptor beta chains below was sequenced from the same sample in a study of regulatory T cells in long-lasting Graves disease (dated by TCRdb to the early 2020s). This sample's time point label indicates: newly diagnosed GD, antithyroid drugs for less than 3 months. For both TCR sequencing and RNA sequencing, RNA was extracted from PBMCs in TRIzol. Receptor amplification or capture employed multiplex PCR. TCRdb lists the instrument as Illumina HiSeq 4000. CDR3 regions were amplified by Arm-PCR with iRepertoire HTBI primers to construct TCR beta libraries. TCRdb took the public reads, trimmed them with fastp at Q25, ran MiXCR for clone calling and kept in-frame beta chains. Rows with one shared CDR3 protein collapse into an entry with the most common genes and DNA. A total of about 400,000 distinct CDR3 sequences appear in this sample, around 15% of them only once. The ten largest clones take up about a fifth of the sample.

Sequencing used peripheral blood mononuclear cells (PBMCs), obtained at new diagnosis, from a patient treated with antithyroid drugs. All receptors derive from a female donor with Graves disease.

This clonotype was seen repeatedly, ten times or more. The rearrangement joins TRBV11-2 to TRBJ2-5, with D hard to call. V lost 1 base, J lost 5 bases, and 14 bases lay in between. Germline loops: CDR1 SGHAT, CDR2 FQNNGV. This CDR3 is built from 15 residues. In DNA form, the CDR3 reads TGTGCCAGCAGCTTAGTTGAAGGGATCGGGGAGACCCAGTACTTC. Amino acid sequence: CASSLVEGIGETQYF.

This clonotype was detected ten times or more. The V gene is TRBV9, the J gene TRBJ2-1, with a possible D match to TRBD2 (5 bases). Trimming stripped 0 bases from V and 1 base from J, with 14 bases between. The germline gives CDR1 SGDLS, CDR2 YYNGEE. There are 17 residues in the CDR3. In DNA form, the CDR3 reads TGTGCCAGCAGCGTAGAAACGGGGTATCGGTCCTACAATGAGCAGTTCTTC. Translation: CASSVETGYRSYNEQFF.

This clonotype was seen repeatedly, ten times or more. This sequence joins TRBV7-8 and TRBJ2-3; D unclear. Germline CDR1 and CDR2: SGHVS and FQNEAQ. Trimming stripped 0 bases from V and 0 bases from J, with 10 bases between. The CDR3 length is 16 residues. In DNA, the CDR3 is TGTGCCAGCAGCTTAGCGGGCGGAACTAGCACAGATACGCAGTATTTT. This gives the protein CASSLAGGTSTDTQYF.

This clonotype has a count of ten or more. The rearrangement links TRBV27 to TRBJ2-3; either TRBD1 or TRBD2 may fit D (5 bases each). Germline lookup yields CDR1 MNHEY and CDR2 SMNVEV (reference sequence). The CDR3 totals 15 residues. V lost 7 bases and J 2 bases, leaving 16 bases between the germline ends. The CDR3 here is CASNERDRVTDTQYF. The CDR3 nucleotides read TGTGCCAGCAATGAACGGGACCGAGTCACAGATACGCAGTATTTT.

This clonotype was detected a few times. This chain links TRBV4-2 with TRBJ1-2, with D possibly matching TRBD1 (5 bases). Germline V gene lookup returns CDR1 LGHNA and CDR2 YNFKEQ. The germline V and J ends were trimmed by 4 bases and 8 bases, with 17 bases remaining between them. This CDR3 has 14 amino acids. For the CDR3, the DNA is TGTGCCAGCAGCCGCCTAGGGGAGGGTATAGGCTACACCTTC. This encodes CASSRLGEGIGYTF.

This clonotype appeared many times. This chain links TRBV28 with TRBJ2-7; D may match TRBD1 or TRBD2 (6 bases each). CDR1 and CDR2 from the germline V gene are MDHEN and SYDVKM. V was cut by 3 bases and J by 2 bases, with 11 bases left in between. The CDR3 is 14 amino acids. CDR3 sequence reads: CASSFMGGPYEQYF. CDR3 sequence (DNA): TGTGCCAGCAGTTTCATGGGGGGCCCCTACGAGCAGTACTTC. Full variable domain (rest looked up from reference TRBV28 and TRBJ2-7): DVKVTQSSRYLVKRTGEKVFLECVQDMDHENMFWYRQDPGLGLRLIYFSYDVKMKEKGDIPEGYSVSREKKERFSLILESASTNQTSMYLCASSFMGGPYEQYFGPGTRLTVT.

The chain recombines TRBV2 with TRBJ2-7, with D uncertain. Trimming took 3 bases from V and 3 from J, leaving 6 bases between them. CDR1 SNHLY and CDR2 FYNNEI come from the germline V gene. This CDR3 region has 12 residues. The CDR3 coding sequence is TGTGCCAGCAGTGAGCATCACTACGAGCAGTACTTC. Its translation is CASSEHHYEQYF.

This clonotype was detected ten times or more. The J gene is TRBJ2-7, the V gene TRBV5-1, with 9 bases lining up with TRBD1. The length of the CDR3 is 15 residues. J lost 6 bases, V lost 4 bases, and 11 bases had no gene match. The germline V gene encodes CDR1 SGHRS and CDR2 YFSETQ. The DNA of the CDR3 is TGCGCCAGCAGCGGTGGTGGGACAGGGAGGTTCGAGCAGTACTTC. This gives the protein CASSGGGTGRFEQYF.

This clonotype was seen repeatedly, ten times or more. The chain carries TRBV20-1 and TRBJ2-1; 11 bases match TRBD2. Germline V lookup: CDR1 DFQATT, CDR2 SNEGSKA (reference sequence). The V and J ends lost 3 bases and 4 bases, in that order; junction bases with no gene match: 8. The CDR3 length is 16 residues. This CDR3 is CSASAPGLADYNEQFF. The DNA of the CDR3 is TGCAGTGCTAGTGCTCCGGGACTAGCGGATTACAATGAGCAGTTCTTC.

The CDR3 loop reads CASSPTVYSNQPQHF. In DNA form, the CDR3 reads TGTGCCAGCAGCCCGACAGTGTATAGCAATCAGCCCCAGCATTTT. This sequence joins TRBV6-1 and TRBJ1-5; TRBD1 is a possible D gene (5 bases). CDR1 is MNHNS, CDR2 SASEGT, per germline. The CDR3 totals 15 residues. The V gene lost 6 bases and the J gene lost 0 bases, with 12 bases spanning the gap.

This clonotype showed up just a few times. The V and J genes are TRBV5-1 and TRBJ1-5; TRBD1 might be the D (5 bases). Germline-derived CDR1 and CDR2 are SGHRS and YFSETQ. This CDR3 is built from 15 residues. V was shortened by 4 bases and J by 7 bases, with 18 bases between the two germline ends. CDR3 sequence reads: CASSREAGSGQPQHF. As DNA, the CDR3 is TGCGCCAGCAGCAGAGAGGCGGGTTCAGGGCAGCCCCAGCATTTT.

This clonotype was found many times. The V and J genes are TRBV2 and TRBJ1-1, with no clear D. V was pared by 5 bases and J by 11 bases, with 18 bases between. CDR3 length equals 13 residues. Germline values: CDR1 SNHLY, CDR2 FYNNEI. The CDR3 here is CASSPSLLSEAFF. As DNA, the CDR3 is TGTGCCAGCAGTCCAAGCCTGCTTAGCGAGGCTTTCTTT.

This clonotype appeared many times. This chain connects TRBV12-3 or TRBV12-4 to TRBJ1-5; D unclear. V was trimmed by 6 bases and J by 1 base, leaving 13 bases between them. The CDR3 runs to 15 residues. CDR3: CASSLKPGSNQPQHF. The CDR3 DNA reads as TGTGCCAGCAGCCTCAAGCCCGGCAGCAATCAGCCCCAGCATTTT.

This clonotype was seen many times. V and J are TRBV6-1 and TRBJ2-1; 13 nucleotides align to TRBD2. Germline trimming cut 7 bases from V and 8 bases from J; bases unmatched to any gene: 11. There are 16 residues in the CDR3. Germline V gene sequence: CDR1 MNHNS, CDR2 SASEGT. This chain's CDR3 is CASTRILAGGSYEQFF. CDR3 nucleotides: TGTGCCAGCACGCGCATACTAGCGGGAGGGTCCTATGAGCAGTTCTTC.

The chain carries TRBV2 and TRBJ1-3; D remains ambiguous. The V end was cut by 6 bases, the J end by 1 base, with 10 bases between. Per germline, CDR1 SNHLY and CDR2 FYNNEI. This CDR3 is 14 amino acids long. The CDR3 coding sequence is TGTGCCAGCAGCCCCCGAATGTCTGGAAACACCATATATTTT. Translated: CASSPRMSGNTIYF.

This clonotype was counted only a few times. The CDR3 DNA sequence: TGTGCCAGCAGCCAAGCGACAGGGAGTCGTCGCTACACCTTC. Protein product: CASSQATGSRRYTF. This chain uses TRBV3-1 with TRBJ1-2, with 7 nucleotides matching TRBD1. Trimming at V came to 1 base and at J to 9 bases, leaving 8 bases not matched to a gene. CDR3 length: 14 residues. Germline CDR1 reads LGHDT; CDR2 reads YNNKEL (reference sequence).

The chain links TRBV27 to TRBJ2-1, with TRBD2 as a possible D gene (6 bases). The CDR3 has 16 amino acids. CDR1 MNHEY and CDR2 SMNVEV come from the germline V gene (reference sequence). Between the trimmed V and J ends, which lost 1 base and 5 bases, there was a span of 15 bases. In DNA form, the CDR3 reads TGTGCCAGCAGTTTATGGGGCGCTAGCGACCACAATGAGCAGTTCTTC. Translated, it gives CASSLWGASDHNEQFF.

J is TRBJ2-7 and V is TRBV30; D tentatively reads TRBD1 or TRBD2 (5 bases each). The V end was cut by 2 bases, the J end by 3 bases, with 17 bases between. The CDR3 spans 15 residues. The germline V gene encodes CDR1 GTSNPN and CDR2 SVGIG (reference sequence). CDR3 loop: CAWSFAGSSNYEQYF. DNA for the CDR3: TGTGCCTGGAGTTTTGCAGGGAGCTCGAACTACGAGCAGTACTTC.

Details on this clonotype: With a far larger clone one base away, a read error is the likely cause. This sequence joins TRBV11-3 and TRBJ2-4; D not resolved. CDR1 SGHNT and CDR2 YENEEA come from the germline V gene. V lost 1 base and J lost 13, with 14 bases in between. The CDR3 is 13 residues long. The CDR3 DNA follows: TGTGCCAGCAGCTTAGTTGCGTATGGTGAGCAGTACTTC. Its protein is CASSLVAYGEQYF.